A selection of T cell receptor beta chains follows, all from one sample in a study of shared clonotypes between healthy human individuals. Only in-frame clones appear in the TCRdb table, and some are missing; sequencing was by immunoSEQ multiplex PCR. This sample has about 1.1 million clones; roughly 80% occur once, and the top ten carry 0.85% to 1%. The sequenced sample was memory CD4+ T cells from PBMCs. The receptors stem from a man aged 18 to 35 in good health. Some clones in this sample may be carry-over from other donors' samples. Each CDR3 is given with its conserved first and last residue. Fields, in order: J gene, V gene, D gene, clone size, CDR3 DNA, CDR3 protein. D genes are given only for firm matches. Not all rows give a size; the values are once, few, many and, for expanded clones, a class.

j_call: TRBJ2-7; v_call: TRBV18; d_call: TRBD1; clone_size: .; cdr3_nt: TGTGCCAGCTCACCCAGACAGGGCTCCTACGAGCAGTACTTC; cdr3_aa: CASSPRQGSYEQYF
j_call: TRBJ2-7; v_call: TRBV21-1; d_call: .; clone_size: .; cdr3_nt: TGTGCCAGCACGGTCCAGCCCATGCCCGAGCAGTACTTC; cdr3_aa: CASTVQPMPEQYF
j_call: TRBJ2-1; v_call: TRBV28; d_call: TRBD1; clone_size: .; cdr3_nt: TGTGCCAGCAGCATCGGGACAGGGGGTTTCAATGAGCAGTTCTTC; cdr3_aa: CASSIGTGGFNEQFF
j_call: TRBJ1-2; v_call: TRBV6-5; d_call: .; clone_size: .; cdr3_nt: TGTGCCAGCAGCCCTGGGACCCTGTATGGCTACACCTTC; cdr3_aa: CASSPGTLYGYTF
j_call: TRBJ1-1; v_call: TRBV10-3; d_call: .; clone_size: .; cdr3_nt: TGTGCCATCAGTGTAAGGGAGCTCTTCCTGTGG; cdr3_aa: CAISVRELFLW
j_call: TRBJ2-7; v_call: TRBV6-1; d_call: TRBD1; clone_size: .; cdr3_nt: TGTGCCAGCAGCCAGGGGGCCTACGAGCAGTACTTC; cdr3_aa: CASSQGAYEQYF
j_call: TRBJ1-1; v_call: TRBV30; d_call: TRBD1; clone_size: .; cdr3_nt: TGTGCCTGGAGTGTATTTACAGGGGGCCTTACAGGGGTCTTGGACACTGAAGCTTTCTTT; cdr3_aa: CAWSVFTGGLTGVLDTEAFF
j_call: TRBJ2-5; v_call: TRBV7-2; d_call: TRBD2; clone_size: .; cdr3_nt: TGTGCCAGCAGCCCTGGGGGGGTCGAGACCCAGTACTTC; cdr3_aa: CASSPGGVETQYF
j_call: TRBJ2-7; v_call: TRBV11-2; d_call: .; clone_size: .; cdr3_nt: TGTGCCAGCAGCTACCTGGGACGGTCCTACGAGCAGTACTTC; cdr3_aa: CASSYLGRSYEQYF
j_call: TRBJ2-1; v_call: TRBV9; d_call: TRBD2; clone_size: .; cdr3_nt: TGTGCCAGCAGCGGACTAGCGGGACAGAATGAGCAGTTCTTC; cdr3_aa: CASSGLAGQNEQFF
j_call: TRBJ1-1; v_call: TRBV2; d_call: .; clone_size: .; cdr3_nt: TGTGCCAGCAAGGAGGGGTCGGAGACTGAAGCTTTCTTT; cdr3_aa: CASKEGSETEAFF
j_call: TRBJ2-2; v_call: TRBV7-9; d_call: .; clone_size: .; cdr3_nt: TGTGCCAGCAGCTTAGGAGTGAGTCCAGGCACCGGGGAGCTGTTTTTT; cdr3_aa: CASSLGVSPGTGELFF
j_call: TRBJ2-1; v_call: TRBV2; d_call: .; clone_size: few; cdr3_nt: TGTGCCAGCAGTCGGTACTCCTACAATGAGCAGTTCTTC; cdr3_aa: CASSRYSYNEQFF
j_call: TRBJ2-3; v_call: TRBV27; d_call: TRBD1; clone_size: .; cdr3_nt: TGTGCCAGCAGTCTGCGAGGGGGCCTCACAGATACGCAGTATTTT; cdr3_aa: CASSLRGGLTDTQYF
j_call: TRBJ1-2; v_call: TRBV29-1; d_call: .; clone_size: .; cdr3_nt: TGCAGCGTTGACAGGGACCATGGCTACACCTTC; cdr3_aa: CSVDRDHGYTF
j_call: TRBJ2-5; v_call: TRBV4-1; d_call: TRBD1; clone_size: many; cdr3_nt: TGCGCCAGCAGCCGGGGGACAGGGAGGGGAGAGACCCAGTACTTC; cdr3_aa: CASSRGTGRGETQYF
j_call: TRBJ2-2; v_call: TRBV5-5; d_call: .; clone_size: .; cdr3_nt: TGTGCCAGCAGGGGCCCCGGGACTGAGTTTACCGGGGAGCTGTTTTTT; cdr3_aa: CASRGPGTEFTGELFF
j_call: TRBJ2-1; v_call: TRBV29-1; d_call: TRBD1; clone_size: .; cdr3_nt: TGCAGCGTTGGCAGGGACAGGCAGTTCTTC; cdr3_aa: CSVGRDRQFF
j_call: TRBJ2-7; v_call: TRBV28; d_call: .; clone_size: .; cdr3_nt: TGTGCCAGCAGTTTACCCAGGGGATACGAGCAGTACTTC; cdr3_aa: CASSLPRGYEQYF
j_call: TRBJ2-6; v_call: TRBV2; d_call: TRBD1; clone_size: .; cdr3_nt: TGTGCCAGCAGGCTGGGACAGGGGGTGGCTGGGGCCAACGTCCTGACTTTC; cdr3_aa: CASRLGQGVAGANVLTF
j_call: TRBJ2-1; v_call: TRBV20-1; d_call: .; clone_size: few; cdr3_nt: TGCAGTGCCACGTTGGCCAATGAGCAGTTCTTC; cdr3_aa: CSATLANEQFF
j_call: TRBJ1-2; v_call: TRBV19; d_call: .; clone_size: once; cdr3_nt: TGTGCCAGTAGTAATGAGGGCCCCTCATATGGCTACACCTTC; cdr3_aa: CASSNEGPSYGYTF
j_call: TRBJ2-3; v_call: TRBV7-2; d_call: TRBD2; clone_size: .; cdr3_nt: TGTGCCAGCAGCCGAGGTGCGGGAGGGCGGGTAGATACGCAGTATTTT; cdr3_aa: CASSRGAGGRVDTQYF
j_call: TRBJ2-7; v_call: TRBV5-1; d_call: TRBD2; clone_size: .; cdr3_nt: TGCGCCAGCAGCTGGGGGACTAGCGGGAGCTACGAGCAGTACTTC; cdr3_aa: CASSWGTSGSYEQYF
j_call: TRBJ1-5; v_call: TRBV2; d_call: .; clone_size: .; cdr3_nt: TGTGCCAGCAGTGGAACAGGCAATCAGCCCCAGCATTTT; cdr3_aa: CASSGTGNQPQHF
j_call: TRBJ2-1; v_call: TRBV7-9; d_call: TRBD1; clone_size: .; cdr3_nt: TGTGCCAGCAGCTTTTTACAGGGGCACATCAATGAGCAGTTCTTC; cdr3_aa: CASSFLQGHINEQFF
j_call: TRBJ1-4; v_call: TRBV5-1; d_call: TRBD1; clone_size: .; cdr3_nt: TGCGCCAGCAGCCTTCGACAGGGTAATGAAAAACTGTTTTTT; cdr3_aa: CASSLRQGNEKLFF
j_call: TRBJ2-5; v_call: TRBV7-2; d_call: TRBD1; clone_size: few; cdr3_nt: TGTGCCAGCAGCTTACTACAGGGGTACCCAGAGACCCAGTACTTC; cdr3_aa: CASSLLQGYPETQYF
j_call: TRBJ1-5; v_call: TRBV7-8; d_call: TRBD1; clone_size: .; cdr3_nt: TGTGCCAGCAGCTTAGCGGGACAGGGTGGGGGTCAGCCCCAGCATTTT; cdr3_aa: CASSLAGQGGGQPQHF
j_call: TRBJ2-3; v_call: TRBV7-9; d_call: TRBD2; clone_size: .; cdr3_nt: TGTGCCAGCAGCGCAGGCCAGCGGGAGGGCCAGAGAGATACGCAGTATTTT; cdr3_aa: CASSAGQREGQRDTQYF
j_call: TRBJ1-2; v_call: TRBV14; d_call: TRBD1; clone_size: .; cdr3_nt: TGTGCCAGCGCCCGGACAGGGGGCGGCTATGGCTACACCTTC; cdr3_aa: CASARTGGGYGYTF
j_call: TRBJ2-1; v_call: TRBV5-1; d_call: .; clone_size: .; cdr3_nt: TGCGCCAGCAGCTTGGGGCAGGTCAACAATGAGCAGTTCTTC; cdr3_aa: CASSLGQVNNEQFF
j_call: TRBJ1-1; v_call: TRBV15; d_call: .; clone_size: .; cdr3_nt: TGTGCCACCAGCAGAGTCGTGAGTAACACTGAAGCTTTCTTT; cdr3_aa: CATSRVVSNTEAFF
j_call: TRBJ2-7; v_call: TRBV2; d_call: .; clone_size: .; cdr3_nt: TGTGCCAGCAACCTGGCGTTGGGTTTATCCTACGAGCAGTACTTC; cdr3_aa: CASNLALGLSYEQYF
j_call: TRBJ2-1; v_call: TRBV5-3; d_call: .; clone_size: once; cdr3_nt: TGTGCCAGTCCCCGGCTTATGTTGGACCCCTGGTACAATGAGCAGTTCTTC; cdr3_aa: CASPRLMLDPWYNEQFF
j_call: TRBJ2-2; v_call: TRBV28; d_call: TRBD2; clone_size: few; cdr3_nt: TGTGCCAGCAGTTCAATAGCGGGAGGAGACACCGGGGAGCTGTTTTTT; cdr3_aa: CASSSIAGGDTGELFF
j_call: TRBJ2-6; v_call: TRBV28; d_call: TRBD1; clone_size: .; cdr3_nt: TGTGCCAGCAATCAGGGACAGGGAGGTCTCCTGGGCTCTGGGGCCAACGTCCTGACTTTC; cdr3_aa: CASNQGQGGLLGSGANVLTF
j_call: TRBJ1-1; v_call: TRBV5-1; d_call: .; clone_size: .; cdr3_nt: TGCGCCAGCAGCTTGGCGTCAGTGAACACTGAAGCTTTCTTT; cdr3_aa: CASSLASVNTEAFF
j_call: TRBJ1-1; v_call: TRBV7-9; d_call: TRBD1; clone_size: .; cdr3_nt: TGTGCCAGCACACTAACAGGGGCCGCTGAAGCTTTCTTT; cdr3_aa: CASTLTGAAEAFF
j_call: TRBJ2-5; v_call: TRBV18; d_call: .; clone_size: .; cdr3_nt: TGTGCCAGCTCACCGGGGCAGGGAGCAGAGACCCAGTACTTC; cdr3_aa: CASSPGQGAETQYF
j_call: TRBJ2-5; v_call: TRBV30; d_call: .; clone_size: .; cdr3_nt: TGTGCCTGGAGTGCATTTGTGGGGACCCAGTACTTC; cdr3_aa: CAWSAFVGTQYF
j_call: TRBJ1-5; v_call: TRBV28; d_call: .; clone_size: .; cdr3_nt: TGTGCCAGCAGTTTAGGATGGGGGGGGCCCCAGCATTTT; cdr3_aa: CASSLGWGGPQHF
j_call: TRBJ2-6; v_call: TRBV6-6; d_call: .; clone_size: .; cdr3_nt: TGTGCCAGCAGTTATGGCTCTGGGGCCAACGTCCTGACTTTC; cdr3_aa: CASSYGSGANVLTF
j_call: TRBJ1-2; v_call: TRBV9; d_call: .; clone_size: .; cdr3_nt: TGTGCCAGCAGCCCCTACCTCAGGGGAGTTAACTATGGCTACACCTTC; cdr3_aa: CASSPYLRGVNYGYTF
j_call: TRBJ1-3; v_call: TRBV9; d_call: .; clone_size: once; cdr3_nt: TGTGCCAGCAGCGTTATGGTTGGGTCTGGAAACACCATATATTTT; cdr3_aa: CASSVMVGSGNTIYF
j_call: TRBJ2-2; v_call: TRBV5-1; d_call: TRBD2; clone_size: .; cdr3_nt: TGCGCCAGCAGCTTGGCACATGGGGGGGCCGGGGAGCTGTTTTTT; cdr3_aa: CASSLAHGGAGELFF
j_call: TRBJ1-1; v_call: TRBV2; d_call: .; clone_size: few; cdr3_nt: TGTGCCAGCAGCGGCCCGGGACTCAACACTGAAGCTTTCTTT; cdr3_aa: CASSGPGLNTEAFF
j_call: TRBJ2-2; v_call: TRBV2; d_call: TRBD2; clone_size: .; cdr3_nt: TGTGCCAGCCGGACTAGCGGGAGGCGCGCCGGGGAGCTGTTTTTT; cdr3_aa: CASRTSGRRAGELFF
j_call: TRBJ1-2; v_call: TRBV5-1; d_call: .; clone_size: many; cdr3_nt: TGCGCCAGCTCCGGACAGCTCGCCTATGGCTACACCTTC; cdr3_aa: CASSGQLAYGYTF
j_call: TRBJ2-2; v_call: TRBV7-3; d_call: TRBD1; clone_size: .; cdr3_nt: TGTGCCAGCAGCAGGACAGGGGGTAACGGGGAGCTGTTTTTT; cdr3_aa: CASSRTGGNGELFF
j_call: TRBJ1-1; v_call: TRBV2; d_call: .; clone_size: .; cdr3_nt: TGTGCCAGCGTCCCGGGCCCCTCGCCAGCTTTCTTT; cdr3_aa: CASVPGPSPAFF
j_call: TRBJ1-1; v_call: TRBV6-5; d_call: .; clone_size: .; cdr3_nt: TGTGCCAGCAGTTTAACAGGGTACACTGAAGCTTTCTTT; cdr3_aa: CASSLTGYTEAFF
j_call: TRBJ1-3; v_call: TRBV30; d_call: TRBD1; clone_size: .; cdr3_nt: TGTGCCTGGAGGGACAGGGTCCTCGGAAACACCATATATTTT; cdr3_aa: CAWRDRVLGNTIYF
j_call: TRBJ2-1; v_call: TRBV5-1; d_call: TRBD2; clone_size: .; cdr3_nt: TGCGCCAGTGGGACTAGCGGGAGTTTTGTCAATGAGCAGTTCTTC; cdr3_aa: CASGTSGSFVNEQFF
j_call: TRBJ1-1; v_call: TRBV6-5; d_call: .; clone_size: .; cdr3_nt: TGTGCCAGCAGTTACCGAGGGATCGGGGACACTGAAGCTTTCTTT; cdr3_aa: CASSYRGIGDTEAFF
j_call: TRBJ2-2; v_call: TRBV9; d_call: .; clone_size: .; cdr3_nt: TGTGCCAGCAGCGTAGCGTCGGGGGAGCTGTTTTTT; cdr3_aa: CASSVASGELFF